This entry concerns a single T cell receptor (beta chain). V was shortened by 1 base and J by 5 bases, with 3 bases between the two germline ends. Germline lookup yields CDR1 SGHDN and CDR2 FVKESK. This CDR3 region has 11 residues. This entry is derived from a study of blood T cell repertoires in COVID-19. The protocol was immunoSEQ multiplex PCR, while the TCRdb copy is restricted to in-frame clones and leaves out a portion. This table holds fewer than 200,000 clones, roughly 80% found once. The chain carries TRBV14 and TRBJ2-7; D gene unclear. The sequencing sample was made of PBMCs or T cells enriched from blood (not recorded which). This sequence originates from a man in his fifties who had recovered from COVID-19. The CDR3 region has the DNA TGTGCCAGCAGCCAAGGAGACGAGCAGTACTTC. It encodes CASSQGDEQYF. The whole variable domain, remainder taken from reference TRBV14 and TRBJ2-7, is EAGVTQFPSHSVIEKGQTVTLRCDPISGHDNLYWYRRVMGKEIKFLLHFVKESKQDESGMPNNRFLAERTGGTYSTLKVQPAELEDSGVYFCASSQGDEQYFGPGTRLTVT.